The entry below describes one T cell receptor beta chain. This receptor's antigen is unknown. No base qualities exist here, and no much larger clone lies one base off it. Library preparation employed the immunoSEQ multiplex PCR assay. Sourced from immuneACCESS, this table was stored by TCRdb with only in-frame sequences that have V and J called. A share of the clones is absent; for the studies checked, an unresolved V gene accounts for under half, and the remainder has no known explanation. Recorded for this sample are about 43,000 clones; about 70% of them occurred a single time. The ten largest clonotypes hold roughly 25% of the sample. The data were obtained in a study of radiotherapy plus CTLA-4 blockade in lung cancer (dated by TCRdb to between 2017 and 2018). Regarding the study in general: Among enrolled patients, about 19% had an objective response and approximately 30% reached disease control.

Broader findings and caveats from the paper: TCR clones derived from tumors expanded in peripheral blood after treatment with radiotherapy and ipilimumab. Increased serum interferon-beta after radiation, together with early dynamic changes in blood T cell clones, were reported to be the strongest predictors of response.

The study evaluated CTLA-4 blockade (ipilimumab) given together with focal radiation therapy in patients who had chemo-refractory metastatic non-small-cell lung cancer. The germline V gene sets CDR1 to MNHNS and CDR2 to SASEGT. Trimming at the junction amounts to 4 bases on V and 0 bases on J, and the germline ends lie 16 bases apart. The CDR3 holds 18 amino acids from the cysteine to the phenylalanine. Only the CDR3 portion is preserved as DNA: 54 bases, with reading frame beginning at the first base. The sequenced sample was peripheral blood, obtained from a patient treated with radiotherapy plus ipilimumab. This clonotype originated in a human donor with non-small cell lung cancer who had a partial response to radiotherapy plus ipilimumab. Recombination linked TRBV6-1 to TRBJ1-6; TRBD1 is a possible D gene, resting on 5 matching bases. This receptor carries the CDR3 CASSARPKQASYNSPLHF. The sequenced DNA: TGTGCCAGCAGTGCCCGCCCCAAACAGGCCTCCTATAATTCACCCCTCCACTTT.